The clone carrying this T cell receptor (beta chain) occurred a few times. The method was immunoSEQ multiplex PCR; TCRdb's version includes in-frame clones alone and lacks a portion of them. Among about 110,000 clones listed, approximately 70% were seen once. What CD8 memory combined were CD45RO+ cells and CCR7-negative CD45RA+ TemRA cells. Per the germline V gene, CDR1 is SGHDT and CDR2 is YYEEEE. CDR3 size: 14 residues. V lost 2 bases and J lost 6, with 14 bases in between. The source of the sample is a study of shared clonotypes between healthy human individuals. About the study: The plates for each donor numbered three CD4 naive, three CD4 memory, two CD8 naive and one CD8 memory.

This chain connects TRBV5-6 to TRBJ1-1; D is undetermined. The sample was memory CD8+ T cells sorted from blood. The subset is: CD45RO+ cells pooled with CCR7-negative TemRA cells. This TCR was recovered from a woman aged 30 to 39 in good health. Here the CDR3 reads CASSFSTVGAEAFF. DNA of the CDR3: TGTGCCAGCAGCTTTAGTACGGTAGGCGCTGAAGCTTTCTTT.